A selection of T cell receptor beta chains follows, all from one sample in a study of chemoradiotherapy in HPV16-positive cancers. Some clones are missing from TCRdb's copy, which holds only in-frame ones; the method was immunoSEQ multiplex PCR. The sample includes fewer than 3,000 clones, roughly 86% of them seen just once. The sample was tumor tissue, taken from a patient who underwent chemoradiotherapy. These TCRs come from a human donor with HPV-associated anogenital cancer. Both conserved end residues are part of each CDR3. Rows give clone size only sometimes, using once, few, many, or a class for an expanded clone.

CASSPFSSRMGTEAFF | once | TRBV7-6 | 16
CASGWGGTDTQYF | NA | TRBV27 | 13
CASSISAETYNEQFF | NA | TRBV19 | 15
CASSLAPGETNEQFF | NA | TRBV11-2 | 15
CASSLSGSAYNEQFF | NA | TRBV7-3 | 15
CASSDGSPDTQYF | NA | TRBV10-2 | 13
CATLGYGYTF | NA | TRBV19 | 10
CAISVKGAGGYTF | NA | TRBV10-3 | 13
CASSYLLASGRTGELFF | few | TRBV7-9 | 17
CASSQNRLAGDADTQYF | few | TRBV4-1 | 17
CASSLERGLARNEQYF | NA | TRBV11-2 | 16
CASSYSIGRDTEAFF | few | TRBV6-6 | 15
CASSLVPGGSGTDTQYF | NA | TRBV7-3 | 17
CASRGQGTDTQYF | NA | TRBV28 | 13
CASLPGTGSEKLFF | NA | TRBV6-6 | 14
CASSIGRGLNYGYTF | NA | TRBV19 | 15
CASSLGRPAGELFF | NA | TRBV7-2 | 14
CASSRGGTEAFF | NA | TRBV9 | 12
CASSQQGNTEAFF | NA | TRBV6-6 | 13
CATSRERLPSGRGETQYF | NA | TRBV15 | 18
CASSEARGGEQYF | NA | TRBV2 | 13
CASSLGHRALDEQYF | NA | TRBV5-1 | 15
CASSLFVRGTEAFF | NA | TRBV27 | 14
CASQPQGFYEQYF | NA | TRBV27 | 13
CASSQGRAGANVLTF | once | TRBV4-3 | 15
CASTLPEGVYNEQFF | NA | TRBV6-6 | 15
CASSITGGAGYGYTF | once | TRBV19 | 15
CASSSRGSGGSSYNEQFF | NA | TRBV7-9 | 18
CASRPDSNQPQHF | NA | TRBV6-1 | 13
CSVRKGGETQYF | NA | TRBV29-1 | 12
CASSPIGFAISGANVLTF | NA | TRBV18 | 18
CASSLGGAGAGELFF | NA | TRBV27 | 15
CASSLLSGGSSYEQYF | few | TRBV28 | 16
CAWSQQGRGGASGETQYF | NA | TRBV30 | 18
CASSQEVRGQSPLHF | once | TRBV5-8 | 15
CAISGDRVGYTF | few | TRBV10-3 | 12
CASSSRLAGYFSRFYEQYF | NA | TRBV27 | 19